This TCR beta chain came from a study of T cells in Graves' hyperthyroidism and ophthalmopathy. Study-wide findings and caveats: Ophthalmopathy was identified by the model a median approximately 6.9 months ahead of onset.

Details on this clonotype: The antigen is undetermined.

Patients between 18 and 65 years old had hyperthyroidism, newly diagnosed and lasting under 2 months. What was amplified from RNA transcripts were TCR beta CDR3 regions. The TCR CDR3 was amplified in a first-round RT-PCR using the HTBI primer set. TCRdb called the multiplex PCR reads again in MiXCR, with one record for every CDR3 protein. The sample shows around 690,000 distinct CDR3 sequences, around 15% of them seen only once. Deletions cut 2 bases from V and 8 bases from J, with 9 bases between. Looked up from germline, CDR1 is MGHDK and CDR2 is SYGVNS. The CDR3 loop spans 12 amino acids. Material: blood. The sequence derives from a man over 45 with Graves' hyperthyroidism. The genes are TRBV25-1 and TRBJ1-2; D might be TRBD1 (6 bases). CDR3 nucleotides: TGTGCCAGCAGTGAAGGCAGGGGCGGCTACACCTTC. It encodes CASSEGRGGYTF.